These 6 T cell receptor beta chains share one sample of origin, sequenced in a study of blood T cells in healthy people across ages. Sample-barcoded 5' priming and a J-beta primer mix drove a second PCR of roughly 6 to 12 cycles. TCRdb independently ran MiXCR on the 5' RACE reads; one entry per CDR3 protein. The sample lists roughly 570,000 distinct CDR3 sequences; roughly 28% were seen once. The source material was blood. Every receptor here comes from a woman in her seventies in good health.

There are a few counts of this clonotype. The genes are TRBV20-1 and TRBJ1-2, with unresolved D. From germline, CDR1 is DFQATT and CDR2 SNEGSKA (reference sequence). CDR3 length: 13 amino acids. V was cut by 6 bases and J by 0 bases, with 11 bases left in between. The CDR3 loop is CSAPPDTNYGYTF. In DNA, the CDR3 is TGCAGTGCCCCCCCAGACACTAACTATGGCTACACCTTC.

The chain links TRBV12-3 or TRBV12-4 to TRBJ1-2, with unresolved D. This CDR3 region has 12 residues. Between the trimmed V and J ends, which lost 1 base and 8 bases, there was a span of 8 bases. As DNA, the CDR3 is TGTGCCAGCAGTTTAGGCCCGGGGGGCTACACCTTC. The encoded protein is CASSLGPGGYTF.

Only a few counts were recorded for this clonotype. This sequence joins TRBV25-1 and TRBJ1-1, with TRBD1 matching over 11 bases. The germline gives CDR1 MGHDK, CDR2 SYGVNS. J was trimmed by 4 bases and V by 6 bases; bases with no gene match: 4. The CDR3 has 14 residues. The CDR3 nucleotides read TGTGCCAGCAGGGACAGGGGGCCTGTCACTGAAGCTTTCTTT. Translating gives CASRDRGPVTEAFF.

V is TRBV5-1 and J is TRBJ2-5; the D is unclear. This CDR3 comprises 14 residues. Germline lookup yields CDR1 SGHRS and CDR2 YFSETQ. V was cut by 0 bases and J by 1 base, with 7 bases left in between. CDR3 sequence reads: CASSLGPRQETQYF. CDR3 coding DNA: TGCGCCAGCAGCTTGGGACCGCGCCAAGAGACCCAGTACTTC.

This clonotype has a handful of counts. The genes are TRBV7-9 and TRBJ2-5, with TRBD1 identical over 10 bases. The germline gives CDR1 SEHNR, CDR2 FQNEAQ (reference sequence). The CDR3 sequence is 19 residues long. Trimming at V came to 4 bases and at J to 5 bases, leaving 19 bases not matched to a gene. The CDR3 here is CASSSTKPDRDRGLETQYF. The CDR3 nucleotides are TGTGCCAGCAGCTCAACAAAACCTGACCGGGACAGGGGTTTGGAGACCCAGTACTTC.

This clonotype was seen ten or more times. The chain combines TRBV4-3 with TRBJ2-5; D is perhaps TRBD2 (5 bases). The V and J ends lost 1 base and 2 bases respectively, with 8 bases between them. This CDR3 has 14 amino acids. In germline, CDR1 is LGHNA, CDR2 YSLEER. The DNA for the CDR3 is TGCGCCAGCAGCCAAGGAGGGAGTCAAGAGACCCAGTACTTC. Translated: CASSQGGSQETQYF.